Detailed here is one TCR beta chain. The antigen is undetermined. Selected positively for CCR7 and CD45RO-negative, naive CD8 cells excluded terminally differentiated effector memory CD45RA+ cells. This entry is derived from a study of shared clonotypes between healthy human individuals. About the study: For every donor, three CD4 naive, three CD4 memory, two CD8 naive and one CD8 memory plates were used. Whole-study results and caveats: The study generally estimated greater richness for naive than memory subsets. Clonotypes that were shared across several donors made up around 5% of naive CD4 clonotypes.

Germline CDR1 and CDR2: LGHNA and YNFKEQ. V dropped 0 bases and J dropped 0 bases, with 6 bases sitting between them. There are 16 residues in the CDR3. Produced via immunoSEQ multiplex PCR; TCRdb's table is partial and in-frame only. The sample includes around 1.9 million clones, 93% of them seen just once. The source is a man aged 18 to 35 in good health. Some clones in this sample may be carry-over from other donors' samples. The source material was naive CD8+ T cells from PBMCs. The chain has TRBV4-2 and TRBJ2-6; D not certain. CDR3 bases: TGTGCCAGCAGCCAAGATGGTTCCTCTGGGGCCAACGTCCTGACTTTC. This codes for CASSQDGSSGANVLTF.